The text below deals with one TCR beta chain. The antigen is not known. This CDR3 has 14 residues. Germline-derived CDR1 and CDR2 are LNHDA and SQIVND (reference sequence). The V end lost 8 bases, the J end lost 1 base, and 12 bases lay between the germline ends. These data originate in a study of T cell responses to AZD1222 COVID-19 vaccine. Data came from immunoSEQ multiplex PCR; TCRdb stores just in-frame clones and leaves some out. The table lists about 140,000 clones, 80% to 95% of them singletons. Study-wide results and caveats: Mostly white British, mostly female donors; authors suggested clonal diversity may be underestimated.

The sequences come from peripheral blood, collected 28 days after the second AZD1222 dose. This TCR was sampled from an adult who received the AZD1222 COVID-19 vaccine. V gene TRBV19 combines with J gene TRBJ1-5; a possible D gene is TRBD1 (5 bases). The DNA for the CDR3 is TGTGCCAGTCGAATGGGGGGGAGCAATCAGCCCCAGCATTTT. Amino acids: CASRMGGSNQPQHF.